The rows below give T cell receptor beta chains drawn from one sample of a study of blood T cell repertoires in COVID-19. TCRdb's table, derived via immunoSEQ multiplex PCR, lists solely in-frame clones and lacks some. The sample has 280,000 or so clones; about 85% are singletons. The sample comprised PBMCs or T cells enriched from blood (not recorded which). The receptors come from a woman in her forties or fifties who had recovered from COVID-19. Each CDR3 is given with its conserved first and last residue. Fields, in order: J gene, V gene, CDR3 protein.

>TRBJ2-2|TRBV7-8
CASGSTSGTYTGELFF
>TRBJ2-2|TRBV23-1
CASSQSTDSNTGELFF
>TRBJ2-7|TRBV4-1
CASSPGLAGGPNPYEQYF
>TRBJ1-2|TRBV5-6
CASSLAGRDGYTF
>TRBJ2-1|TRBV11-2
CASSRIQGWYNEQFF
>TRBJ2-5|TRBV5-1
CASSLGPTSSRETQYF
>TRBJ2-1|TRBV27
CASSFGGGYSYNEQFF
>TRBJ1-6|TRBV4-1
CASSQGRGFESPLHF
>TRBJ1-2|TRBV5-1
CASSPQGGYGYTF
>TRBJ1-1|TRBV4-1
CASSRHLTGTEAFF
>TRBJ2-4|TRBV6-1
CASSRGQGNIQYF
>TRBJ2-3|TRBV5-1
CASSPRTGGLSTDTQYF
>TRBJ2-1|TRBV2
CASIPDRINEQFF
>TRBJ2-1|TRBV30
CAWSGRGPYNEQFF
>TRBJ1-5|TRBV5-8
CAFGTGDIDQPQHF
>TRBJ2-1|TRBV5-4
CASSLWGQGNNEQFF
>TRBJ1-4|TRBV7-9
CASSLEAGGNEKLFF
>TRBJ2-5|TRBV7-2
CASSLAPGLGGETQYF
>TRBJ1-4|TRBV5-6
CASSWRTGTNEKLFF
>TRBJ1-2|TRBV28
CASSLGRAGYGYTF
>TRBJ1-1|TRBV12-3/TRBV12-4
CASHRGGFGEAFF
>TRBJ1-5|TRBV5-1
CASSPGQAANQPQHF
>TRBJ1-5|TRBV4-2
CASSQGQGLNQPQHF
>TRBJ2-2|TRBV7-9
CASSLAGQGGTGELFF
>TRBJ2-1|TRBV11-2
CASSRTSGRGYEQFF
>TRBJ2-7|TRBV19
CASDTGGASYEQYF
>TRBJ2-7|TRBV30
CAWWASSYEQYF
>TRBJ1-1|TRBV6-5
CASSLEAGGTEAFF
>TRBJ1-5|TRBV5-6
CASSKINGNQPQHF
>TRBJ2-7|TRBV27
CASSSPTGGTNEQYF
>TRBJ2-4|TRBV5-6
CASSSGNIQYF
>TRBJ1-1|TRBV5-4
CASSRTGPGTEAFF
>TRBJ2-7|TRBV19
CASSSPGTASYEQYF
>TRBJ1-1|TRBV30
CAWSAMWDSGEAFF
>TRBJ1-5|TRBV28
CASKGQGVGPQHF
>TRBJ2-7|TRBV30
CAWDTGVPTYEQYF
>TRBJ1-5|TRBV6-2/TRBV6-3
CASSYLGGSNQPQHF
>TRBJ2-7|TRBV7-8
CASSRLTYEQYF
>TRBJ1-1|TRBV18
CASSGDRVITTEAFF
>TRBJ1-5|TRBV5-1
CASSLGGGNQPQHF
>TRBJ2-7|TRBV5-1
CASSVSGGAYEQYF
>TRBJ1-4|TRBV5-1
CASRDSHEKLFF
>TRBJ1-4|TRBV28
CASSSKSQGATAEKLFF
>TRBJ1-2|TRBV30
CAWRGQGERYGYTF
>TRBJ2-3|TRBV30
CAWSVSRGSTTQYF
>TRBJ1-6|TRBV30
CAWSIQGLGNSPLHF
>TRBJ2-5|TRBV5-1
CASSPRERGSPETQYF
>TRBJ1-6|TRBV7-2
CASSLRAGGNSPLHF
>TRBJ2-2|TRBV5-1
CASSLVGDPNTGELFF
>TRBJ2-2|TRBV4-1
CASSQSLVNTGELFF
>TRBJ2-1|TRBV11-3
CASSPGNGTSGFNEQFF
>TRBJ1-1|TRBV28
CASSFGGMNTEAFF
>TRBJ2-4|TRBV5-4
CASSLQGENIQYF
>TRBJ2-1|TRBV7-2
CASSFVGEGEQFF
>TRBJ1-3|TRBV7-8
CASSRALARGSGNTIYF